The next 2 T cell receptor beta chains were all read from a single sample in a study of blood T cell repertoires in COVID-19. Assay used: immunoSEQ multiplex PCR; TCRdb lists only in-frame clones, some missing. The table records about 220,000 clones, 70% to 85% of them present only once. The source material was peripheral blood. The receptor source for this set is a man aged 50-59 years with active or convalescent COVID-19.

The chain is built from TRBV28 and TRBJ2-5; perhaps TRBD1 as D (5 bases). The CDR3 runs to 13 residues. Germline CDR1 MDHEN, CDR2 SYDVKM. V dropped 3 bases and J dropped 3 bases, with 8 bases sitting between them. In DNA form, the CDR3 reads TGTGCCAGCAGTTTCCCCAGGGAAGAGACCCAGTACTTC. Translated: CASSFPREETQYF.

This clone is a singleton in its sample. This rearrangement joins TRBV29-1 to TRBJ2-3, with TRBD2 matching 8 bases. The V gene end was trimmed by 3 bases and the J gene end by 9 bases; junction bases not matched to a gene: 8. CDR1 and CDR2 (germline): SQVTM, ANQGSEA. The CDR3 contains 13 residues. CDR3 bases: TGCAGCGTTGAGGGTAGCGGGACCGAGACGCAGTATTTT. Protein: CSVEGSGTETQYF.